This passage covers 8 T cell receptor beta chains from one sample sequenced in a study of tumor and adjacent non-tumor tissue in lung cancer. This sample's RNA came from whole unsorted tissue. A modified ARM-PCR protocol with three rounds of nested PCR amplified TCRbeta. TCRdb reprocessed the multiplex PCR reads via MiXCR and lists one record per CDR3 protein. The table shows 69,000 or so distinct CDR3 sequences, with more than 70% occurring only once. Sequenced input: lung tumor tissue. The receptors shown here come from a man aged 60 to 69 with non-small cell lung cancer.

In regard to this clonotype: A junction boundary mismatches the germline segment, possibly from a read error. The gene calls are TRBV10-3 and TRBJ2-3; 10 positions match TRBD2. The CDR3 loop spans 14 amino acids. Germline V CDR1 and CDR2: ENHRY, SYGVKD. The CDR3 coding sequence is TGTACCATCAGGCTAGCGGGAGTCCAAGATACGCAGTATTTT. Residues: CTIRLAGVQDTQYF.

A word on this clonotype: A much bigger clone sits one base away, suggesting this may be a read error. The CDR3 region is CASSVGLVNTGELFF. The CDR3 DNA sequence: TGTGCCAGCAGCGTGGGACTCGTGAACACCGGGGAGCTGTTTTTT. The rearrangement links TRBV11-2 to TRBJ2-2, with D perhaps TRBD2 (6 bases). The CDR3 has 15 residues. CDR1 and CDR2 from the germline V gene are SGHAT and FQNNGV. V lost 5 bases and J 1 base, leaving 11 bases between the germline ends. The full variable domain, its missing parts supplied by reference TRBV11-2 and TRBJ2-2, is EAGVAQSPRYKIIEKRQSVAFWCNPISGHATLYWYQQILGQGPKLLIQFQNNGVVDDSQLPKDRFSAERLKGVDSTLKIQPAKLEDSAVYLCASSVGLVNTGELFFGEGSRLTVL.

As for this clonotype: The CDR3 end shows no conserved phenylalanine or tryptophan, and so a read error is likely. The V call is TRBV29-1, the J call TRBJ2-7, with 7 bases fitting TRBD1. The J segment lost 2 bases and the V segment lost 3 bases, leaving 4 bases of the junction unmatched. Germline CDR1 SQVTM, CDR2 ANQGSEA. There are 13 residues in the CDR3. The CDR3: CSVDGTAPYEQYL. For the CDR3, the DNA is TGCAGCGTTGATGGGACAGCTCCCTACGAGCAGTACCTC.

Of note for this clonotype: The junction does not match germline at one end; this may be a read error. The V and J genes are TRBV29-1 and TRBJ2-7, with D uncertain. Germline-derived CDR1 and CDR2 are SQVTM and ANQGSEA. The CDR3 has 11 residues. CDR3 nucleotide sequence: TGCGGCGTTGAAGTAATCTACGAGCAGTACTTC. Protein product: CGVEVIYEQYF.

This clonotype was seen only once. Its ends do not fully match the called genes, so a read error is possible. The J gene is TRBJ1-2, the V gene TRBV6-5, with a weak D call TRBD1 (6 bases). Germline V CDR1 and CDR2: MNHEY, SVGAGI. The CDR3 contains 15 residues. The chain's CDR3 is CAISYGSGANYGYTF. The CDR3, as DNA: TGTGCCATCAGTTACGGTTCAGGGGCCAACTATGGCTACACCTTC.

The chain joins TRBV6-1 to TRBJ2-1, with 7 bases aligning to TRBD2. The CDR3 spans 14 residues. Germline-derived CDR1 and CDR2 are MNHNS and SASEGT. V dropped 8 bases and J dropped 9; count of bases not matched to a gene: 13. The CDR3 is CASFSAAGYIEQFF. For the CDR3, the DNA is TGTGCCAGCTTCTCCGCAGCGGGGTATATTGAGCAGTTCTTC.

As concerns this clonotype: This may be a read error, as it is one base from a much larger clone. The chain has TRBV5-4 and TRBJ2-1; no definite D call. V was trimmed by 0 bases and J by 5 bases, leaving 18 bases between them. Looked up from germline, CDR1 is SGHNT and CDR2 is YYREEE (reference sequence). CDR3 size: 17 residues. The CDR3 sequence: CASSLDGRSDYNNEQFF. CDR3 nucleotide sequence: TGTGCCAGCAGCTTGGATGGTCGGTCGGATTATAACAATGAGCAGTTCTTC.

This clonotype occurred once. The gene calls are TRBV29-1 and TRBJ2-5; tentative D call: TRBD2 (6 bases). The germline V gene encodes CDR1 SQVTM and CDR2 ANQGSEA. V lost 3 bases and J lost 9, with 14 bases in between. The CDR3 consists of 12 residues. The CDR3 reads CSVEEGKMSQYF. The CDR3 nucleotides are TGCAGCGTTGAGGAGGGTAAAATGTCCCAGTACTTC.